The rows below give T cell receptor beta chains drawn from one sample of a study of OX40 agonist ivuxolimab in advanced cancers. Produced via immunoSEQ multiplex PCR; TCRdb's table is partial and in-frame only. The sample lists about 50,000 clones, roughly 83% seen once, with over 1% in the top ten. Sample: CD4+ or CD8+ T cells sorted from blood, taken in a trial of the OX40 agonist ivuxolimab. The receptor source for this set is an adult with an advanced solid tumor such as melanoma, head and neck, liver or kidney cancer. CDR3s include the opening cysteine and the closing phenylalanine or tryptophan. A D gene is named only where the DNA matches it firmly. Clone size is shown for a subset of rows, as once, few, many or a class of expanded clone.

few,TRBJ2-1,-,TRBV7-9,CASSLIRTDEQFF,TGTGCCAGCAGCTTAATACGTACGGATGAGCAGTTCTTC
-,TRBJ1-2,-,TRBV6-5,CASTSELYSNYGYTF,TGTGCCAGCACCAGCGAGCTATATTCTAACTATGGCTACACCTTC
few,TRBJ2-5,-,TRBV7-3,CASSLNSGQETQYF,TGTGCCAGCAGCTTAAACTCAGGCCAAGAGACCCAGTACTTC
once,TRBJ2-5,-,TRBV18,CASSPPVQETQYF,TGTGCCAGCTCACCACCGGTCCAAGAGACCCAGTACTTC
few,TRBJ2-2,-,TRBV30,CALTRDPLSGELFF,TGTGCTTTGACCCGGGACCCCCTGTCCGGGGAGCTGTTTTTT
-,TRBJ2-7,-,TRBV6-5,CASRRDREGSYEQYF,TGTGCCAGCAGACGAGACAGGGAGGGGTCCTACGAGCAGTACTTC
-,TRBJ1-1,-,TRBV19,CASRTTRSTNTEAFF,TGTGCCAGTAGAACGACCAGGTCGACGAACACTGAAGCTTTCTTT
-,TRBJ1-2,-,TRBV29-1,CSVGQALYGYTF,TGCAGCGTTGGACAGGCCCTCTATGGCTACACCTTC
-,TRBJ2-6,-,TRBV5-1,CASSPVGSGANVLTF,TGCGCCAGCAGCCCAGTGGGCTCTGGGGCCAACGTCCTGACTTTC
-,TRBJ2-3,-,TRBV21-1,CASSGETSGGRGNTDTQYF,TGTGCCAGCAGCGGCGAGACTAGCGGGGGCCGCGGAAACACAGATACGCAGTATTTT
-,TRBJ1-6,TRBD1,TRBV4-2,CASSQMDRGQSSPLHF,TGTGCCAGCAGCCAGATGGACAGGGGGCAATCTTCACCCCTCCACTTT
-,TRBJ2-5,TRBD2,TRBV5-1,CASSPGMRFRGREETQYF,TGCGCCAGCAGCCCCGGCATGCGATTTCGCGGGAGGGAGGAGACCCAGTACTTC
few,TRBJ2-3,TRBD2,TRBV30,CAWRSSGRAKHTQYF,TGTGCCTGGAGATCTAGCGGGAGGGCCAAGCATACGCAGTATTTT
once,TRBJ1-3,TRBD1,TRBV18,CASSPGQGTNTIYF,TGTGCCAGCTCACCGGGACAGGGTACGAACACCATATATTTT
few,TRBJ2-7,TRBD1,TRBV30,CAWSVSQGGYEQYF,TGTGCCTGGAGTGTCTCACAGGGGGGATACGAGCAGTACTTC
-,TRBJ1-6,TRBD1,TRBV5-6,CASSLGDRGWNSPLHF,TGTGCCAGCAGCTTGGGGGACAGGGGATGGAATTCACCCCTCCACTTT
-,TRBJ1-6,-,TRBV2,CASSLGPDNSPLHF,TGTGCCAGCAGCCTCGGACCCGATAATTCACCCCTCCACTTT
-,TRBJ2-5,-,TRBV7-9,CASTFGQGIVQETQYF,TGTGCCAGCACCTTCGGGCAGGGGATCGTCCAAGAGACCCAGTACTTC
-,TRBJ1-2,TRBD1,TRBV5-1,CASSLGRDRAYGYTF,TGCGCCAGCAGCTTGGGTCGGGACAGGGCTTATGGCTACACCTTC
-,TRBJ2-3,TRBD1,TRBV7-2,CASSWSGTGPDTQYF,TGTGCCAGCAGCTGGTCCGGGACAGGGCCAGATACGCAGTATTTT
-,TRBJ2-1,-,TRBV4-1,CASSQDGGLGEQFF,TGCGCCAGCAGCCAAGATGGGGGGCTAGGTGAGCAGTTCTTC
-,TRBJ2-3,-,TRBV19,CASGAGPSTDTQYF,TGTGCCAGTGGGGCAGGGCCGAGCACAGATACGCAGTATTTT
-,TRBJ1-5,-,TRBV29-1,CSVGGYDSNQPQHF,TGCAGCGTTGGAGGGTATGATAGCAATCAGCCCCAGCATTTT
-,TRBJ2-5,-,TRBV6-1,CASSEKSMETQYF,TGTGCCAGCAGTGAAAAGTCTATGGAGACCCAGTACTTC
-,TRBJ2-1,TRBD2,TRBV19,CASSPPRGTSGRNEQFF,TGTGCCAGTAGTCCCCCCCGCGGGACTAGCGGGAGGAATGAGCAGTTCTTC
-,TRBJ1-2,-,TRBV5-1,CASSPGLNYGYTF,TGCGCCAGCAGCCCGGGACTTAACTATGGCTACACCTTC
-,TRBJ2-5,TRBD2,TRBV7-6,CASSLGPAGGLETQYF,TGTGCCAGCAGCTTAGGTCCAGCGGGGGGGCTGGAGACCCAGTACTTC
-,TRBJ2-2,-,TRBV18,CASSPPGNTGELFF,TGTGCCAGCTCACCACCGGGAAACACCGGGGAGCTGTTTTTT
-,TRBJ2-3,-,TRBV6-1,CASTLSTDTQYF,TGTGCCAGCACTCTGAGCACAGATACGCAGTATTTT
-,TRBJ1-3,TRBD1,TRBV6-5,CASSYSETGGNTIYF,TGTGCCAGCAGTTACTCGGAGACAGGGGGCAACACCATATATTTT
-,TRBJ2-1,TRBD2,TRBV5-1,CASSLSGAPYNEQFF,TGCGCCAGCAGCCTTAGCGGGGCCCCCTACAATGAGCAGTTCTTC
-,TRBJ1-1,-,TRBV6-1,CASSGGALRTEAFF,TGTGCCAGCAGTGGGGGGGCGTTGAGAACTGAAGCTTTCTTT
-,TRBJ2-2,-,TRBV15,CATSRLAAGELFF,TGTGCCACCAGCAGGTTAGCGGCCGGGGAGCTGTTTTTT
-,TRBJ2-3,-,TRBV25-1,CASSDNTDTQYF,TGTGCCAGCAGTGACAACACAGATACGCAGTATTTT
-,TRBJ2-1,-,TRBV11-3,CASSPGTPGQFF,TGTGCCAGCAGCCCCGGGACTCCAGGGCAGTTCTTC